Sequencing of this T cell receptor (beta chain) was carried out in a study of blood T cell repertoires in COVID-19. Libraries were prepared by immunoSEQ multiplex PCR; TCRdb keeps only in-frame clonotypes and omits some of them. Of about 160,000 clones listed, roughly 80% are singletons. CDR1 is SGHRS and CDR2 is YFSETQ in the germline V gene. The CDR3 consists of 17 residues. The V gene lost 0 bases and the J gene lost 7 bases, with 19 bases spanning the gap. Sequenced input: peripheral blood. The clonotype was recovered from a man aged 65 to 79 with acute or convalescent COVID-19. V usage is TRBV5-1 and J usage is TRBJ2-2; perhaps TRBD2 as D (6 bases). CDR3 protein: CASSLATSGQGGGELFF. The DNA for the CDR3 is TGCGCCAGCAGCTTGGCGACCTCAGGGCAGGGAGGCGGGGAGCTGTTTTTT.